The sequence of this T cell receptor beta chain was determined in a study of graft-versus-host responses after intestinal transplantation. On the study more broadly: Multivisceral, liver-intestinal, or isolated intestinal transplants were received by the recipients. Induction using anti-thymocyte globulin, followed by tacrolimus and steroids for 2 to 4 years, was given to all recipients. Study-level points and caveats: In recipient marrow, GvH clones were found, and some appeared first in ileum or blood.

To note about this clone: The antigen remains undetermined.

TCRdb's table, derived via immunoSEQ multiplex PCR, lists solely in-frame clones and lacks some. The sample yields just under 6,500 clones, about 80% seen once. Germline V CDR1 and CDR2: LNHDA, SQIVND (reference sequence). The CDR3 runs to 13 residues. V was shortened by 1 base and J by 2 bases, with 5 bases between the two germline ends. Both intraepithelial and lamina propria lymphocytes were released by processing graft tissue. The source material was ileum tissue, sampled just under 310 days after intestinal transplant. The TCR comes from a human patient who received an intestinal transplant, so some T cells may come from the graft donor. The rearrangement joins TRBV19 to TRBJ1-2; D not resolved. CDR3 sequence reads: CASSIAKNYGYTF. The CDR3 DNA sequence: TGTGCCAGTAGTATAGCAAAAAACTATGGCTACACCTTC. The whole variable domain, remainder taken from reference TRBV19 and TRBJ1-2, is DGGITQSPKYLFRKEGQNVTLSCEQNLNHDAMYWYRQDPGQGLRLIYYSQIVNDFQKGDIAEGYSVSREKKESFPLTVTSAQKNPTAFYLCASSIAKNYGYTFGSGTRLTVV.